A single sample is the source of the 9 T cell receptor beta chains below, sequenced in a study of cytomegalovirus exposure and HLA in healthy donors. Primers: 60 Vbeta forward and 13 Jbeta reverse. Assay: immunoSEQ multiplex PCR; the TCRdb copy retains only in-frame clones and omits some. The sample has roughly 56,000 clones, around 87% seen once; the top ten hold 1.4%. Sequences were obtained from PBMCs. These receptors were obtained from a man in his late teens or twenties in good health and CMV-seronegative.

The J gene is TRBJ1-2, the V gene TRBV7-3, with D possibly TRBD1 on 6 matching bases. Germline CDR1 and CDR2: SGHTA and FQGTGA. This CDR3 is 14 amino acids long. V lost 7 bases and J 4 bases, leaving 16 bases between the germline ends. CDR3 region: CASIGMGGLYGYTF. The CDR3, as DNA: TGTGCCAGCATTGGGATGGGGGGGCTCTATGGCTACACCTTC.

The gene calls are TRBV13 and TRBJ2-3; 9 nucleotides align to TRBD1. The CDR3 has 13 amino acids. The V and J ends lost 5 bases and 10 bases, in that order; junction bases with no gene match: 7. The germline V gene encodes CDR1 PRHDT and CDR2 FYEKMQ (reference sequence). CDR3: CASSQGQGRAQYF. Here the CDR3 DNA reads TGTGCCAGCAGCCAAGGACAGGGGAGGGCGCAGTATTTT.

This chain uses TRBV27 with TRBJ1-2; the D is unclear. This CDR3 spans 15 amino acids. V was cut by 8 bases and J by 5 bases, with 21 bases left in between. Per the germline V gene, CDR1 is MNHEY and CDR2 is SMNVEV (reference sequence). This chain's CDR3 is CASGNIGSTFYGYTF. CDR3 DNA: TGTGCCAGCGGTAATATCGGGTCTACTTTTTATGGCTACACCTTC.

This CDR3 reads CAISPEGGGETQYF. For the CDR3, the DNA is TGTGCCATCAGTCCCGAGGGGGGGGGAGAGACCCAGTACTTC. The rearrangement joins TRBV10-3 to TRBJ2-5; D may be TRBD2 (7 bases). CDR1 is ENHRY, CDR2 SYGVKD, per germline. V lost 5 bases and J 4 bases, leaving 14 bases between the germline ends. This CDR3 contains 14 residues.

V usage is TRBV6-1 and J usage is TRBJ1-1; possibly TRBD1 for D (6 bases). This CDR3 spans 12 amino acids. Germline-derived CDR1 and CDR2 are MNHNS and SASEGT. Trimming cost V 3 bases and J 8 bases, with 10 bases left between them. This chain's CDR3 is CASSDHGTEAFF. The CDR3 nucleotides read TGTGCCAGCAGTGACCACGGGACAGAAGCTTTCTTT.

CDR3 sequence: CASTLAGANYGYTF. The CDR3 nucleotides read TGTGCCAGCACCCTGGCCGGAGCTAACTATGGCTACACCTTC. This chain links TRBV7-2 with TRBJ1-2; D is undetermined. The CDR3 is 14 residues long. Germline CDR1 SGHTA, CDR2 FQGNSA. V lost 7 bases to trimming and J lost 0 bases, with 12 bases between them.

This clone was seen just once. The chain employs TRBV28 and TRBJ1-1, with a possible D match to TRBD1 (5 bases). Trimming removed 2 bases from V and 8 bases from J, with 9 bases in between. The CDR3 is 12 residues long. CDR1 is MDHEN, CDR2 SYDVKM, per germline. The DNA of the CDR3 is TGTGCCAGCAGTTTAGGGTACAGGGAAGCTTTCTTT. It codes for CASSLGYREAFF.

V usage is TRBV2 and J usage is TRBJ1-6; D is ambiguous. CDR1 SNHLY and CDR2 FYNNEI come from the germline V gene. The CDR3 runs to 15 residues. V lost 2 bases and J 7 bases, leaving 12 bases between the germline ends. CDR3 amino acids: CASSESFVGNSPLHF. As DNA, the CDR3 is TGTGCCAGCAGTGAATCGTTCGTGGGCAATTCACCCCTCCACTTT.

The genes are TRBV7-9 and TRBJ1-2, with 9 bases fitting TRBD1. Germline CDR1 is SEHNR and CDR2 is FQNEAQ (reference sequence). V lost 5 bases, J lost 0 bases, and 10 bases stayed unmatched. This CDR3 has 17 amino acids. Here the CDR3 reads CASSVYRGPNSNYGYTF. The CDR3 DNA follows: TGTGCCAGCAGCGTCTACAGGGGGCCTAATTCTAACTATGGCTACACCTTC.